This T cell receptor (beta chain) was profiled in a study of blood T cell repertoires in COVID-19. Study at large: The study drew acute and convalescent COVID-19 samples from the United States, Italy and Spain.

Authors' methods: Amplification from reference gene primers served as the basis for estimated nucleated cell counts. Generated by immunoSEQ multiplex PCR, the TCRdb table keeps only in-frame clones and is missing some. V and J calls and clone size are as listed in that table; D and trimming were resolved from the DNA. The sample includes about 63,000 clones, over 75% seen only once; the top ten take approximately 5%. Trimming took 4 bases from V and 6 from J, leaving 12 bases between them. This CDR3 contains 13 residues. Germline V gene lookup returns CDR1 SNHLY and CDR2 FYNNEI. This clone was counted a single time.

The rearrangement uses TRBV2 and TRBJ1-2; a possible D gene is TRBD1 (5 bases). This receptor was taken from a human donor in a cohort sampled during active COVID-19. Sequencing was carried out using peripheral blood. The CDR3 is CASSGNGGDGYTF. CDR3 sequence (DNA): TGTGCCAGCAGTGGGAACGGGGGAGATGGCTACACCTTC.